There are a few counts of the clone carrying this T cell receptor beta chain. The data derive from a study of cytomegalovirus exposure and HLA in healthy donors. V shed 3 bases and J shed 5 bases, with 11 bases lying between them. The germline V gene has CDR1 ENHRY and CDR2 SYGVKD. The CDR3 has 15 amino acids. Both 60 Vbeta primers and 13 Jbeta primers went into the PCR. Some clones are missing from TCRdb's copy, which holds only in-frame ones; the method was immunoSEQ multiplex PCR. This table has 110,000 or so clones, around 77% appearing once. The source material was PBMCs. V and J are TRBV10-3 and TRBJ1-6, with a weak D call TRBD1 (5 bases). The clonotype comes from a woman under 40 in good health and CMV-seropositive. The CDR3 is CAISDDSRNNSPLHF. The CDR3 DNA reads as TGTGCCATCAGTGACGACAGCCGAAATAATTCACCCCTCCACTTT.